This T cell receptor (beta chain) is from a study of cytomegalovirus exposure and HLA in healthy donors (dated by TCRdb to the late 2010s). Context from the whole study: The 500 to 800 repertoires of the first cohort and the 110 or so validation repertoires were produced on the same platform, according to a later analysis. High-throughput TCR immunosequencing, statistical association of individual TCRs with disease status, and machine learning were combined to predict cytomegalovirus infection status. The study was designed to test whether signatures of past pathogen exposure could be identified by cataloging public T cell receptors. A separate validation cohort of more than 100 different subjects was used in addition to the roughly 700-subject first cohort. The study at large found these results: Most TCR sequences were seen in very few donors, while some public TCRs were found in many individuals. In both the original and validation cohorts, the classifier was reported to diagnose cytomegalovirus status with high specificity and sensitivity. It was suggested by the authors that the approach could potentially be generalized to other disease states and immunological phenotypes. In vitro tests confirmed that a few of the cytomegalovirus-associated TCR beta chains recognize cytomegalovirus antigens. In a later analysis, TCRs clustered in the first cohort were found to also tend to co-occur in the roughly 130 validation repertoires, with 94% of cluster scores above 0. A later analysis had no HLA typing for the validation cohort, so co-occurrence there was scored across all 120 or so repertoires. The study listed 150 to 200 TCR beta chains as associated with cytomegalovirus.

Separate from the roughly 700-subject first cohort, the validation cohort of 90 to 150 subjects was the group to which the donors belonged. The library was made by the immunoSEQ multiplex PCR assay. Per the source publication's procedure: To diagnose cytomegalovirus status from the catalog of TCR beta chain sequences, a statistical classification framework was built. Drawn from immuneACCESS, this table holds only the in-frame rearrangements with V and J called that TCRdb kept. Clones are partly lost; checked studies trace under half to an unresolved V gene and leave the rest unexplained. The DNA was the basis for D and trimming; V, J and clone size are from that table. This sample is represented by about 220,000 clones; around four fifths of them were singletons. The ten largest clones take up 11% to 15% of the sample. The CDR3 has 14 amino acids, counting the end cysteine and phenylalanine. Only the CDR3 DNA is retained, 42 bases long and in frame from the first base. The germline V gene yields SGHRS for CDR1 and YFSETQ for CDR2. V is clipped by 4 bases and J by 0 bases, and the sequence between their germline boundaries is 8 bases long.

With regard to this clone: Its antigen remains unidentified. No much larger clone is present one base from it, and per-base qualities are unavailable.

The sequence is built from TRBV5-1 and TRBJ1-3; no D gene call is confident. The sequence came from a woman between 25 and 40 years old in good health and CMV-seropositive. The material sequenced was PBMCs. The CDR3 region reads CASSESPSGNTIYF. The nucleotide sequence is TGCGCCAGCAGCGAATCCCCCTCTGGAAACACCATATATTTT.